A selection of T cell receptor beta chains follows, all from one sample in a study of CD8 T cells in ankylosing spondylitis. TCRdb fed the 5' RACE reads into MiXCR, producing one record per CDR3 protein. The sample records about 700,000 distinct CDR3 sequences, around 17% being singletons. The sample was blood, either unsorted or a sorted T cell fraction (not recorded which). These receptor sequences come from a male donor with ankylosing spondylitis. CDR3s include the opening cysteine and the closing phenylalanine or tryptophan. Each record gives: V gene, J gene, clone size, D gene, CDR3 protein, CDR3 DNA. D genes are given only for firm matches. For some rows the clone size is stated as once, few or many, or as a class when expanded; others skip it.

v_call: TRBV24-1; j_call: TRBJ2-5; clone_size: few; d_call: TRBD2; cdr3_aa: CALHRRTSGESETQYF; cdr3_nt: TGTGCCCTCCATCGTCGGACTAGCGGGGAATCAGAGACCCAGTACTTC
v_call: TRBV7-2; j_call: TRBJ1-2; clone_size: .; d_call: .; cdr3_aa: CASSIGGYNYGYTF; cdr3_nt: TGTGCCAGCAGCATAGGGGGGTATAACTATGGCTACACCTTC
v_call: TRBV28; j_call: TRBJ1-6; clone_size: .; d_call: TRBD1; cdr3_aa: CATTGSGQGGSPLHF; cdr3_nt: TGTGCCACCACCGGTTCCGGACAGGGGGGTTCACCCCTCCACTTT
v_call: TRBV9; j_call: TRBJ1-5; clone_size: .; d_call: .; cdr3_aa: CASSVEGGVQPQHF; cdr3_nt: TGTGCCAGCAGCGTAGAAGGGGGTGTACAGCCCCAGCATTTT
v_call: TRBV27; j_call: TRBJ2-1; clone_size: .; d_call: .; cdr3_aa: CASSAPRGTGRDEQFF; cdr3_nt: TGTGCCAGCAGTGCCCCGAGGGGGACTGGCCGGGATGAGCAGTTCTTC
v_call: TRBV29-1; j_call: TRBJ2-4; clone_size: .; d_call: .; cdr3_aa: CSVVGQGWAKNIQYF; cdr3_nt: TGCAGCGTTGTGGGTCAGGGGTGGGCCAAAAACATTCAGTACTTC
v_call: TRBV3-1; j_call: TRBJ1-2; clone_size: few; d_call: TRBD1; cdr3_aa: CASSPTPGGGYTF; cdr3_nt: TGTGCCAGCAGCCCCACTCCAGGGGGTGGCTACACCTTC
v_call: TRBV20-1; j_call: TRBJ2-7; clone_size: .; d_call: TRBD2; cdr3_aa: CSARDVRSSGSFEQYF; cdr3_nt: TGCAGTGCTAGAGACGTCAGATCCAGCGGGAGTTTCGAGCAGTACTTC
v_call: TRBV30; j_call: TRBJ2-7; clone_size: .; d_call: TRBD1; cdr3_aa: CAWNRGQGGEQYF; cdr3_nt: TGTGCCTGGAACCGAGGACAGGGTGGGGAGCAGTACTTC
v_call: TRBV4-3; j_call: TRBJ2-3; clone_size: .; d_call: .; cdr3_aa: CASSPNDVGSAYLDTQYF; cdr3_nt: TGCGCCAGCAGCCCGAACGATGTAGGGTCGGCATATTTAGATACGCAGTATTTT
v_call: TRBV20-1; j_call: TRBJ2-1; clone_size: few; d_call: .; cdr3_aa: CSGDSGDSSYNEQFF; cdr3_nt: TGCAGTGGTGATAGCGGCGACAGCTCCTACAATGAGCAGTTCTTC
v_call: TRBV12-3/TRBV12-4; j_call: TRBJ1-2; clone_size: .; d_call: .; cdr3_aa: CASSFTAGYTF; cdr3_nt: TGTGCCAGCAGTTTTACAGCCGGCTACACCTTC
v_call: TRBV6-5; j_call: TRBJ2-1; clone_size: few; d_call: .; cdr3_aa: CASSSHPGVAVRNEQFF; cdr3_nt: TGTGCCAGCAGTTCCCATCCCGGGGTAGCGGTCCGGAATGAGCAGTTCTTC
v_call: TRBV27; j_call: TRBJ2-7; clone_size: many; d_call: .; cdr3_aa: CASSLFGEQYF; cdr3_nt: TGTGCCAGCAGTTTATTCGGAGAGCAGTACTTC
v_call: TRBV3-1; j_call: TRBJ2-1; clone_size: .; d_call: .; cdr3_aa: CASSRWGNEQFF; cdr3_nt: TGTGCCAGCAGCCGGTGGGGCAATGAGCAGTTCTTC
v_call: TRBV7-3; j_call: TRBJ2-1; clone_size: few; d_call: .; cdr3_aa: CASSLTGVEQFF; cdr3_nt: TGTGCCAGCAGCTTAACAGGGGTGGAGCAGTTCTTC
v_call: TRBV6-5; j_call: TRBJ2-1; clone_size: few; d_call: .; cdr3_aa: CASSYLATSYNEQFF; cdr3_nt: TGTGCCAGCAGTTACCTAGCGACAAGTTACAATGAGCAGTTCTTC
v_call: TRBV27; j_call: TRBJ2-3; clone_size: few; d_call: .; cdr3_aa: CASSLRPIGAGTDTQYF; cdr3_nt: TGTGCCAGCAGTTTACGCCCTATAGGGGCTGGCACAGATACGCAGTATTTT
v_call: TRBV5-1; j_call: TRBJ2-5; clone_size: many; d_call: TRBD2; cdr3_aa: CASSLSGAQETQYF; cdr3_nt: TGCGCCAGCAGCTTAAGCGGGGCTCAAGAGACCCAGTACTTC
v_call: TRBV5-1; j_call: TRBJ2-5; clone_size: .; d_call: .; cdr3_aa: CASSLGGQKETQYF; cdr3_nt: TGCGCCAGCAGCTTGGGCGGGCAGAAAGAGACCCAGTACTTC
v_call: TRBV12-3/TRBV12-4; j_call: TRBJ2-7; clone_size: few; d_call: .; cdr3_aa: CASSSARYEQYF; cdr3_nt: TGTGCCAGCAGTTCCGCCCGCTACGAGCAGTACTTC
v_call: TRBV19; j_call: TRBJ2-1; clone_size: .; d_call: TRBD2; cdr3_aa: CASSLTSGRMNEQFF; cdr3_nt: TGTGCCAGTAGTCTTACTAGCGGGAGAATGAATGAGCAGTTCTTC
v_call: TRBV4-1; j_call: TRBJ1-4; clone_size: few; d_call: .; cdr3_aa: CASSPPAGEGEKLFF; cdr3_nt: TGCGCCAGCAGCCCCCCGGCGGGGGAAGGAGAAAAACTGTTTTTT
v_call: TRBV15; j_call: TRBJ1-1; clone_size: many; d_call: .; cdr3_aa: CATSRDGGVTEAFF; cdr3_nt: TGTGCCACCAGCAGAGACGGAGGGGTAACTGAAGCTTTCTTT
v_call: TRBV7-8; j_call: TRBJ1-4; clone_size: .; d_call: TRBD1; cdr3_aa: CASSWGQPNEKLFF; cdr3_nt: TGTGCCAGCAGTTGGGGACAGCCGAATGAAAAACTGTTTTTT
v_call: TRBV7-3; j_call: TRBJ2-3; clone_size: .; d_call: .; cdr3_aa: CASSPFPGYTDTQYF; cdr3_nt: TGTGCCAGCAGCCCTTTCCCGGGGTACACAGATACGCAGTATTTT
v_call: TRBV12-3/TRBV12-4; j_call: TRBJ1-2; clone_size: many; d_call: .; cdr3_aa: CASRGNYGYTF; cdr3_nt: TGTGCCAGCCGAGGGAACTATGGCTACACCTTC
v_call: TRBV20-1; j_call: TRBJ1-3; clone_size: .; d_call: .; cdr3_aa: CSARDLGRHSGNTIYF; cdr3_nt: TGCAGTGCTAGAGATTTGGGTCGCCACTCTGGAAACACCATATATTTT